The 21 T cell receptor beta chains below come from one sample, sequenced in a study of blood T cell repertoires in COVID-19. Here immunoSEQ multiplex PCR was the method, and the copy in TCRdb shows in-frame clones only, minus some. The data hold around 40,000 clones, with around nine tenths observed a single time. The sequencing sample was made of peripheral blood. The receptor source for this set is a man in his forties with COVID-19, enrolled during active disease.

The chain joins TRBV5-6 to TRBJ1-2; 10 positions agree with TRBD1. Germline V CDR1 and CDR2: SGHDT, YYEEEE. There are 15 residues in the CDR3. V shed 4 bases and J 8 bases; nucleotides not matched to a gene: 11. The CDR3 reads CASSPRDRGTVGYTF. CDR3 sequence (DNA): TGTGCCAGCAGCCCTCGGGACAGGGGAACGGTGGGCTACACCTTC.

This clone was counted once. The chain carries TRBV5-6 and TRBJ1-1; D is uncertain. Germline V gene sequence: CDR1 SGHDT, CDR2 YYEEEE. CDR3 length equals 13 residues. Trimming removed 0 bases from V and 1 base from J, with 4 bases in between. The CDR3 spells CASSLDRNTEAFF. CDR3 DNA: TGTGCCAGCAGCTTGGACAGGAACACTGAAGCTTTCTTT.

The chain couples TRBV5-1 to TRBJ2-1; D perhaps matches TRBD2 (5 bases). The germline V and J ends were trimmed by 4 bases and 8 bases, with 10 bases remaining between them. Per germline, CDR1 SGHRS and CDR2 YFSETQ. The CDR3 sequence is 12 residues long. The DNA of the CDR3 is TGCGCCAGCAGCCTCCGGGGAGATGAGCAGTTCTTC. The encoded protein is CASSLRGDEQFF.

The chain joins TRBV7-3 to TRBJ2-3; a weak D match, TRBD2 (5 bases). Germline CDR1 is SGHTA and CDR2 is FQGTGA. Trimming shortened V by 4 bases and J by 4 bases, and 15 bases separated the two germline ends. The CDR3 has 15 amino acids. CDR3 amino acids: CASSSQGLGADTQYF. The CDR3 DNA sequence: TGTGCCAGCAGCTCACAAGGACTTGGGGCAGATACGCAGTATTTT.

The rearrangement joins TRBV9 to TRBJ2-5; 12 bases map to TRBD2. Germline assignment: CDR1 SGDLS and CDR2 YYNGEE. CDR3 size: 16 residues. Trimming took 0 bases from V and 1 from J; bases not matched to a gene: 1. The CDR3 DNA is TGTGCCAGCAGCGTAGCTAGCGGGGGGGCCCAAGAGACCCAGTACTTC. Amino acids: CASSVASGGAQETQYF.

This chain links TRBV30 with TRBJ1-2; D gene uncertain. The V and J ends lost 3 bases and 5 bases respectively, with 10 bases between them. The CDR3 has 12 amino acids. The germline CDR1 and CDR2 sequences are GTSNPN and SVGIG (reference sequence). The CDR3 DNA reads TGTGCCTGGAGCGACCGGGATTATGGCTACACCTTC. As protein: CAWSDRDYGYTF.

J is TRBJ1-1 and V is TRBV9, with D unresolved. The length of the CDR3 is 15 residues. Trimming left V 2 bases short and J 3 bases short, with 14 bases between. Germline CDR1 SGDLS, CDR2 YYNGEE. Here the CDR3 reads CASSVEGAGYTEAFF. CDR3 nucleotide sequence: TGTGCCAGCAGCGTTGAGGGCGCCGGGTACACTGAAGCTTTCTTT.

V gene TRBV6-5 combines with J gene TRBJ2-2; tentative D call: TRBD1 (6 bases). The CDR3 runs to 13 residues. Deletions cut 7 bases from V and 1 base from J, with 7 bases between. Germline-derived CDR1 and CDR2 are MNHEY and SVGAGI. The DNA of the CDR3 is TGTGCCAGCACACAGGGGAACACCGGGGAGCTGTTTTTT. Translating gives CASTQGNTGELFF.

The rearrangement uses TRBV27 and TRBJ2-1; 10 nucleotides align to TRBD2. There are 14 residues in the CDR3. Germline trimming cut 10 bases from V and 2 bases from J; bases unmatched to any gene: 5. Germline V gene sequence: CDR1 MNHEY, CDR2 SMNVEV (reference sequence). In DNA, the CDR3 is TGTGCCACCTCAAGCGGGGGGGCCTACAATGAGCAGTTCTTC. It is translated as CATSSGGAYNEQFF.

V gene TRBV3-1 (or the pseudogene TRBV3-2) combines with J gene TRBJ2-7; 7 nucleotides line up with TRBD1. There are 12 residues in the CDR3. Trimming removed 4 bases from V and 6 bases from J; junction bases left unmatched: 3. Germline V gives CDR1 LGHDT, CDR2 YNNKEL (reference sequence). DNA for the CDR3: TGTGCCAGCAGCCCGACAGGGTCCGAGCAGTACTTC. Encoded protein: CASSPTGSEQYF.

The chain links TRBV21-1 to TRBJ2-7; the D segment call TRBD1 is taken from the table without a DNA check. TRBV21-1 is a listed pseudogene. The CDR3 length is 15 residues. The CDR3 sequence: CASSKVGDRGGEQYF. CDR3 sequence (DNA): TGTGCCAGCAGCAAAGTTGGGGACAGGGGGGGGGAGCAGTACTTC.

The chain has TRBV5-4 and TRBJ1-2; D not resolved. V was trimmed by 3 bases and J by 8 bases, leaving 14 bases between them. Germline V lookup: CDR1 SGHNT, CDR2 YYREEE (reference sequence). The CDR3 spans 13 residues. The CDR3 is CASSSAGSPGYTF. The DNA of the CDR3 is TGTGCCAGCAGCTCGGCCGGGAGCCCCGGCTACACCTTC. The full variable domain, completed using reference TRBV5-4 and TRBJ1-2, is ETGVTQSPTHLIKTRGQQVTLRCSSQSGHNTVSWYQQALGQGPQFIFQYYREEENGRGNFPPRFSGLQFPNYSSELNVNALELDDSALYLCASSSAGSPGYTFGSGTRLTVV.

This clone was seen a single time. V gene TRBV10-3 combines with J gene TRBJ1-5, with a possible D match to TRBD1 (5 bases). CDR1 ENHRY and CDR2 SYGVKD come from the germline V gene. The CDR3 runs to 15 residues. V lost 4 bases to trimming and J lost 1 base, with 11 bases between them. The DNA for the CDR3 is TGTGCCATCAGTGGAGGCAGGGAAAGCAATCAGCCCCAGCATTTT. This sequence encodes CAISGGRESNQPQHF.

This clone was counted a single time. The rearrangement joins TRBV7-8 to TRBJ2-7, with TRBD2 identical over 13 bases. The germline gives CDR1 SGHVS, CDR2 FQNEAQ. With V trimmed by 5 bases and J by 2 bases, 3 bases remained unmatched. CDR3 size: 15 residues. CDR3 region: CASSPGLAGPYEQYF. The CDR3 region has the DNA TGTGCCAGCAGCCCGGGACTAGCGGGGCCCTACGAGCAGTACTTC.

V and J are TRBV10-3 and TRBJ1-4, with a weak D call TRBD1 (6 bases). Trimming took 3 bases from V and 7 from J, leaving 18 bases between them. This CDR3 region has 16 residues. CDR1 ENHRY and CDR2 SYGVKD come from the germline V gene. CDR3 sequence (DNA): TGTGCCATCAGTGATGCCGCGAAGGGGGTTGCTGAAAAACTGTTTTTT. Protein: CAISDAAKGVAEKLFF.

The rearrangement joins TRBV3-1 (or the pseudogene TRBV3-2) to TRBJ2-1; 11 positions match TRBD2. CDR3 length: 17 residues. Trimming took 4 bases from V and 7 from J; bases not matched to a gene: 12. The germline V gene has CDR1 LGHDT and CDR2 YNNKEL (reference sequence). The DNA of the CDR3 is TGTGCCAGCAGCCCTTACCGGGTAGCGGGAGGGCCAAATGAGCAGTTCTTC. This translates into CASSPYRVAGGPNEQFF.

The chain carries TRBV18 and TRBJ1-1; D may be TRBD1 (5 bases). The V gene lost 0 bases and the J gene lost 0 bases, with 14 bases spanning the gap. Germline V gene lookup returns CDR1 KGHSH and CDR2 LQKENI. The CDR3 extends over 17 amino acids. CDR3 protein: CASSPPGAAAVNTEAFF. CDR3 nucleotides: TGTGCCAGCTCACCACCTGGGGCCGCCGCAGTGAACACTGAAGCTTTCTTT.

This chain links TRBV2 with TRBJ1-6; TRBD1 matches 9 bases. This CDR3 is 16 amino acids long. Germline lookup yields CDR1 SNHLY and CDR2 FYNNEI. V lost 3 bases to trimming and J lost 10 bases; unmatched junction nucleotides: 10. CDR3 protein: CASSDWDREERSPLHF. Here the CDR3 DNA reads TGTGCCAGCAGTGATTGGGACAGGGAGGAAAGGTCACCCCTCCACTTT.

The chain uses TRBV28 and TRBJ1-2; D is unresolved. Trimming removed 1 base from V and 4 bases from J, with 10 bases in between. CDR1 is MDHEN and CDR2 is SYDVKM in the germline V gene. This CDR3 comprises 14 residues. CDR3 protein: CASSLSGSTYGYTF. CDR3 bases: TGTGCCAGCAGTTTATCGGGGTCTACCTATGGCTACACCTTC.

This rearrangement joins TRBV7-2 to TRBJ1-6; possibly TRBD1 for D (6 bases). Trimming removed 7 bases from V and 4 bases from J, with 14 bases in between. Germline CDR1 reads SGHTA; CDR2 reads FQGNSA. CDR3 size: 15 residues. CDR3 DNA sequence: TGTGCCAGCACCAAGGGGGTGGCGTATAATTCACCCCTCCACTTT. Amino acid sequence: CASTKGVAYNSPLHF.

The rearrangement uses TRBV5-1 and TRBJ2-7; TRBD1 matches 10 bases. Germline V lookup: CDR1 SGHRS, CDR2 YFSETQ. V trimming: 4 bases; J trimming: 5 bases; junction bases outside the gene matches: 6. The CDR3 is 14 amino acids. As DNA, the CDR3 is TGCGCCAGCAGCCCACGGACAGGGGGGGACGAGCAGTACTTC. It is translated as CASSPRTGGDEQYF.